The 5 T cell receptor beta chains presented below share a single source sample, sequenced in a study of T cell responses to AZD1222 COVID-19 vaccine. Clones were read by immunoSEQ multiplex PCR, and TCRdb kept only the in-frame ones, dropping some. Seen here are around 180,000 clones, 88% observed once, and the top ten hold 7.7%. Material: peripheral blood, obtained on day 0 of AZD1222 vaccination. These TCRs come from an adult in good health.

J is TRBJ2-7 and V is TRBV3-1 (or the pseudogene TRBV3-2); D is undetermined. V was trimmed by 3 bases and J by 2 bases, leaving 8 bases between them. Germline-derived CDR1 and CDR2 are LGHDT and YNNKEL (reference sequence). The CDR3 runs to 13 residues. CDR3 protein: CASSQGGPYEQYF. DNA for the CDR3: TGTGCCAGCAGCCAGGGTGGGCCCTACGAGCAGTACTTC.

The J gene is TRBJ1-4, the V gene TRBV15; TRBD1 is a possible D gene (5 bases). Germline CDR1 and CDR2: LNHNV and YYDKDF (reference sequence). There are 11 residues in the CDR3. The V end lost 3 bases, the J end lost 12 bases, and 8 bases lay between the germline ends. The CDR3 reads CATSRFRELFF. CDR3 nucleotides: TGTGCCACCAGCAGGTTCAGGGAACTGTTTTTT.

Here the CDR3 reads CASSAGGMSYGYTF. CDR3 sequence (DNA): TGTGCCAGCAGCGCAGGGGGTATGAGCTATGGCTACACCTTC. This chain links TRBV7-2 with TRBJ1-2; 7 bases line up with TRBD1. V gave up 5 bases and J gave up 4 bases; unmatched junction bases: 7. Germline V gene lookup returns CDR1 SGHTA and CDR2 FQGNSA. The CDR3 loop spans 14 amino acids.

This clone was counted between two and nine times. V is TRBV6-1 and J is TRBJ1-5; D perhaps matches TRBD1 (6 bases). Germline values: CDR1 MNHNS, CDR2 SASEGT. CDR3 length: 12 residues. Trimming stripped 1 base from V and 15 bases from J, with 13 bases between. Here the CDR3 reads CASSEEGVIMHF. CDR3 sequence (DNA): TGTGCCAGCAGTGAAGAGGGGGTGATAATGCATTTT.

The gene calls are TRBV5-4 and TRBJ2-7; D may be TRBD1 (5 bases). Germline V gene data show CDR1 as SGHNT and CDR2 as YYREEE (reference sequence). V was shortened by 2 bases and J by 7 bases, with 13 bases between the two germline ends. CDR3 size: 13 residues. This CDR3 reads CASSLRGSEEQYF. For the CDR3, the DNA is TGTGCCAGCAGCTTAAGGGGTTCGGAGGAGCAGTACTTC.